Below, 18 T cell receptor beta chains from the same sample are listed, as sequenced in a study of blood T cell repertoires in COVID-19 (dated by TCRdb to the early 2020s). Libraries came from the immunoSEQ multiplex PCR assay. Drawn from immuneACCESS, this table holds only the in-frame rearrangements with V and J called that TCRdb kept. Clones are partly lost; checked studies trace under half to an unresolved V gene and leave the rest unexplained. The sample profile shows 100,000 to 150,000 clones; approximately 90% of them were found once. The ten largest account for about 4.5% of the sample. Sequences were obtained from peripheral blood. The origin of the receptors is a man between 60 and 70 years old with COVID-19, enrolled during active disease.

This clone was detected only a few times. This chain joins TRBV4-2 and TRBJ2-3; TRBD2 matches at 9 bases. Losses at the gene ends were 4 bases for V and 4 bases for J; bases not matched to a gene: 6. Germline lookup yields CDR1 LGHNA and CDR2 YNFKEQ. There are 15 residues in the CDR3. The CDR3 here is CASSRRGGQADTQYF. The DNA for the CDR3 is TGTGCCAGCAGCCGGCGGGGGGGACAAGCAGATACGCAGTATTTT.

This clone was found a few times. V is TRBV9 and J is TRBJ1-2; 7 nucleotides align to TRBD1. CDR1 and CDR2 (germline): SGDLS, YYNGEE. The CDR3 consists of 15 residues. Unmatched junction bases numbered 10, after V lost 3 bases and J lost 5 bases. This CDR3 reads CASSARDRTPYGYTF. The DNA of the CDR3 is TGTGCCAGCAGCGCCCGGGACAGAACCCCTTATGGCTACACCTTC. The full variable domain, completed using reference TRBV9 and TRBJ1-2, is DSGVTQTPKHLITATGQRVTLRCSPRSGDLSVYWYQQSLDQGLQFLIQYYNGEERAKGNILERFSAQQFPDLHSELNLSSLELGDSALYFCASSARDRTPYGYTFGSGTRLTVV.

The chain employs TRBV6-6 and TRBJ2-7; perhaps TRBD2 as D (6 bases). V shed 5 bases and J shed 0 bases, with 20 bases lying between them. CDR3 length: 17 residues. The germline V gene encodes CDR1 MNHNY and CDR2 SVGAGI (reference sequence). CDR3 bases: TGTGCCAGCAGTCGACTTCGGGACTTCCTTATCTCCTACGAGCAGTACTTC. It encodes CASSRLRDFLISYEQYF.

V gene TRBV6-5 combines with J gene TRBJ1-1; D may be TRBD1 (5 bases). V was trimmed by 10 bases and J by 4 bases, leaving 19 bases between them. CDR3 length: 14 residues. Germline V CDR1 and CDR2: MNHEY, SVGAGI. The chain's CDR3 is CATTNPPGGTEAFF. The CDR3 DNA sequence: TGTGCCACTACCAACCCCCCGGGGGGCACTGAAGCTTTCTTT.

The chain links TRBV28 to TRBJ1-1, with D possibly TRBD1 on 5 matching bases. The CDR3 covers 14 residues. The V gene's germline CDR1 is MDHEN and CDR2 SYDVKM. Trimming cost V 2 bases and J 4 bases, with 11 bases left between them. CDR3 protein: CASSLQGPGTEAFF. CDR3 in DNA: TGTGCCAGCAGTTTACAGGGCCCGGGCACTGAAGCTTTCTTT.

This chain uses TRBV18 with TRBJ1-4, with D possibly matching TRBD1 (6 bases). This CDR3 region has 18 residues. The V end lost 1 base, the J end lost 7 bases, and 22 bases lay between the germline ends. Germline CDR1 is KGHSH and CDR2 is LQKENI. The CDR3 DNA is TGTGCCAGCTCACCACGTCGGACAGCTCTGAGTGTCGGTGAAAAACTGTTTTTT. Protein sequence: CASSPRRTALSVGEKLFF.

CDR3: CASSPYAGQDNSPLHF. The CDR3 bases are TGTGCCAGCTCACCGTACGCTGGACAGGATAATTCACCCCTCCACTTT. This sequence joins TRBV18 and TRBJ1-6; 7 nucleotides line up with TRBD1. Germline CDR1 KGHSH, CDR2 LQKENI. V was pared by 3 bases and J by 5 bases, with 7 bases of the junction left unmatched. The CDR3 is 16 residues long.

The V and J genes are TRBV14 and TRBJ2-1; 12 bases align to TRBD2. The CDR3 contains 16 residues. The germline CDR1 and CDR2 sequences are SGHDN and FVKESK. V lost 3 bases and J lost 7; bases outside the gene matches: 7. CDR3: CASSHLAGGSWNEQFF. In DNA form, the CDR3 reads TGTGCCAGCAGCCACCTAGCGGGGGGGTCATGGAATGAGCAGTTCTTC.

This chain joins TRBV30 and TRBJ2-2; 11 nucleotides align to TRBD2. The germline CDR1 and CDR2 sequences are GTSNPN and SVGIG (reference sequence). The CDR3 totals 15 residues. J gave up 6 bases and V 0 bases, and 3 bases lay outside the gene matches. The CDR3 DNA follows: TGTGCCTGGAGTGTGCTAGCGGGGGGCCCCGGGGAGCTGTTTTTT. Protein: CAWSVLAGGPGELFF.

The V call is TRBV7-2, the J call TRBJ2-3; 12 bases map to TRBD2. Germline values: CDR1 SGHTA, CDR2 FQGNSA. The CDR3 runs to 16 residues. V was clipped by 5 bases and J by 4 bases; unmatched bases: 7. The CDR3 region has the DNA TGTGCCAGCAGCCCTAGCGGGGGGGCCGGCGCAGATACGCAGTATTTT. Translated: CASSPSGGAGADTQYF.

V and J are TRBV5-6 and TRBJ1-1; TRBD1 is a possible D gene (5 bases). Germline V gene lookup returns CDR1 SGHDT and CDR2 YYEEEE. The CDR3 loop spans 14 amino acids. The ends were cut back, 4 bases at V and 0 bases at J, with 10 bases in the middle. The CDR3 spells CASSQGRLNTEAFF. CDR3 bases: TGTGCCAGCAGCCAGGGTCGATTGAACACTGAAGCTTTCTTT.

The chain couples TRBV15 to TRBJ2-1; D gene ambiguous. V was shortened by 0 bases and J by 0 bases, with 6 bases between the two germline ends. The germline V gene encodes CDR1 LNHNV and CDR2 YYDKDF (reference sequence). The CDR3 has 15 amino acids. CDR3 protein: CATSRDQVSYNEQFF. The DNA of the CDR3 is TGTGCCACCAGCAGAGATCAGGTCTCCTACAATGAGCAGTTCTTC.

This clone was seen only once. The chain carries TRBV9 and TRBJ1-2; D not resolved. Trimming cost V 4 bases and J 3 bases, with 10 bases left between them. Germline CDR1 and CDR2: SGDLS and YYNGEE. The CDR3 runs 13 residues. The CDR3 DNA reads TGTGCCAGCAGCCCGGCGGGCGACTATGGCTACACCTTC. The encoded protein is CASSPAGDYGYTF.

The CDR3 DNA is TGTGCCAGCAGCCAGGTATTGGGAGAGGTGAACACTGAAGCTTTCTTT. Translated: CASSQVLGEVNTEAFF. The rearrangement joins TRBV14 to TRBJ1-1; D remains ambiguous. The CDR3 totals 16 residues. Trimming stripped 3 bases from V and 0 bases from J, with 14 bases between. CDR1 and CDR2 (germline): SGHDN, FVKESK.

V gene TRBV5-8 combines with J gene TRBJ2-5; 9 nucleotides agree with TRBD1. V trimming: 0 bases; J trimming: 2 bases; junction bases outside the gene matches: 11. Germline V gene lookup returns CDR1 SGHTS and CDR2 YDEGEE. The CDR3 has 18 residues. The CDR3 loop is CASSLAGGGQGFQETQYF. For the CDR3, the DNA is TGTGCCAGCAGCTTGGCGGGAGGAGGACAGGGGTTTCAAGAGACCCAGTACTTC.

The genes are TRBV4-3 and TRBJ2-1, with 11 bases matching TRBD2. Per the germline V gene, CDR1 is LGHNA and CDR2 is YSLEER. Unmatched junction bases numbered 5, after V lost 0 bases and J lost 4 bases. The CDR3 spans 17 residues. The CDR3 protein is CASSQEPSGGHYNEQFF. Here the CDR3 DNA reads TGCGCCAGCAGCCAAGAGCCTAGCGGGGGGCATTACAATGAGCAGTTCTTC.

The chain links TRBV5-1 to TRBJ2-7; D possibly corresponds to TRBD2 (6 bases). In germline, CDR1 is SGHRS, CDR2 YFSETQ. The V end lost 0 bases, the J end lost 0 bases, and 10 bases lay between the germline ends. The CDR3 length is 15 residues. The CDR3 nucleotides are TGCGCCAGCAGCTTGGGGGACTCGAGCTCCTACGAGCAGTACTTC. This sequence encodes CASSLGDSSSYEQYF. The whole variable domain, filled in from reference TRBV5-1 and TRBJ2-7, reads KAGVTQTPRYLIKTRGQQVTLSCSPISGHRSVSWYQQTPGQGLQFLFEYFSETQRNKGNFPGRFSGRQFSNSRSEMNVSTLELGDSALYLCASSLGDSSSYEQYFGPGTRLTVT.

In the case of this clone: Other DNA sequences in the same sample also yield this CDR3. V gene TRBV28 combines with J gene TRBJ1-4; the match to TRBD1 covers 7 bases. The CDR3 runs to 13 residues. Germline assignment: CDR1 MDHEN and CDR2 SYDVKM. V lost 6 bases, J lost 5 bases, and 3 bases stayed unmatched. The DNA for the CDR3 is TGTGCCAGCAGCCTGGGACAGAATGAAAAACTGTTTTTT. Its protein product is CASSLGQNEKLFF.